This T cell receptor (beta chain) emerged from a study of blood T cell repertoires in COVID-19. Per the germline V gene, CDR1 is MNHEY and CDR2 is SVGAGI. The CDR3 length is 15 residues. J was trimmed by 2 bases and V by 6 bases; bases with no gene match: 2. Some clones are missing from TCRdb's copy, which holds only in-frame ones; the method was immunoSEQ multiplex PCR. Of around 60,000 clones in the sample, 90% were seen once. The source material was peripheral blood. This sequence originates from a man in his 60s with active COVID-19. The J gene is TRBJ2-1, the V gene TRBV6-5, with 12 bases matching TRBD2. The CDR3 DNA is TGTGCCAGCAGCTCTAGCGGGAGGGCCTACAATGAGCAGTTCTTC. It yields the protein CASSSSGRAYNEQFF.